Each of the 12 T cell receptor beta chains below was sequenced from the same sample in a study of T cells in Graves' hyperthyroidism and ophthalmopathy. RNA transcripts gave rise to amplified TCR beta CDR3 regions. Using the HTBI primer set, a first-round RT-PCR was run on the TCR CDR3. TCRdb independently ran MiXCR on the multiplex PCR reads; one entry per CDR3 protein. The data hold roughly 170,000 distinct CDR3 sequences, with around 15% observed a single time. Sequenced material: blood. The origin of the receptors is a woman between 50 and 59 years old with Graves' hyperthyroidism.

This clonotype was detected many times. The chain uses TRBV12-3 or TRBV12-4 and TRBJ1-3; the D is unclear. The CDR3 totals 14 residues. V was trimmed by 5 bases and J by 4 bases, leaving 12 bases between them. CDR3 sequence (DNA): TGTGCCAGCAGTCGCCCGGGCTCAGGAAACACCATATATTTT. Amino acid sequence: CASSRPGSGNTIYF.

This clonotype was seen at least ten times. The chain employs TRBV20-1 and TRBJ1-2; 9 nucleotides line up with TRBD1. This CDR3 has 19 residues. V trimming: 4 bases; J trimming: 4 bases; junction bases outside the gene matches: 22. Germline V gene lookup returns CDR1 DFQATT and CDR2 SNEGSKA (reference sequence). CDR3 coding DNA: TGCAGTGCTACCCACCGACAGGGGGAATTCGGAGGACTGTTCTATGGCTACACCTTC. Protein product: CSATHRQGEFGGLFYGYTF.

This clonotype was seen repeatedly, ten times or more. This chain uses TRBV12-3 or TRBV12-4 with TRBJ1-2; 7 bases agree with TRBD1. With 2 bases clipped from V and 4 bases from J, the junction kept 1 base outside the gene matches. The CDR3 runs to 13 residues. For the CDR3, the DNA is TGTGCCAGCAGTTTAAACAGGGGCTATGGCTACACCTTC. Translating gives CASSLNRGYGYTF.

In its sample, this clonotype was seen many times. The rearrangement joins TRBV13 to TRBJ1-2; D uncertain. This CDR3 has 12 residues. The V gene's germline CDR1 is PRHDT and CDR2 FYEKMQ (reference sequence). Trimming left V 2 bases short and J 5 bases short, with 6 bases between. The CDR3 here is CASSLREYGYTF. CDR3 coding DNA: TGTGCCAGCAGCTTAAGGGAATATGGCTACACCTTC.

This clonotype was picked up a small number of times. A much more abundant neighbour one base away suggests this may be a read error. The conserved final phenylalanine or tryptophan is absent from the CDR3, which likely points to a read error. V is TRBV7-9 and J is TRBJ1-3, with no clear D. CDR1 is SEHNR, CDR2 FQNEAQ, per germline (reference sequence). The CDR3 sequence is 14 residues long. The V end was cut by 2 bases, the J end by 2 bases, with 7 bases between. This CDR3 is CASSLPGAGNTIYL. The CDR3 bases are TGTGCCAGCAGCTTACCGGGAGCTGGAAACACCATATATCTT.

Turning to this clonotype: Its ends do not fully match the called genes, so a read error is possible. The chain joins TRBV29-1 to TRBJ2-5; D is perhaps TRBD1 (5 bases). The CDR3 has 12 amino acids. Germline assignment: CDR1 SQVTM and CDR2 ANQGSEA. CDR3 loop: CSVGFGQETRYF. DNA of the CDR3: TGCAGCGTTGGTTTCGGACAAGAGACCCGGTACTTC.

The V call is TRBV29-1, the J call TRBJ2-7; tentatively, D is TRBD1 or TRBD2 (6 bases each). Trimming pared 8 bases from V and 7 bases from J, leaving 21 bases between. Germline CDR1 SQVTM, CDR2 ANQGSEA. This CDR3 comprises 13 residues. The DNA for the CDR3 is TGCAGCTTCGAGGGGGGCGGGTTTGGAGAGCAGTACTTC. Amino acids: CSFEGGGFGEQYF.

V is TRBV30 and J is TRBJ2-2, with D maybe TRBD1 (5 bases). V was cut by 3 bases and J by 3 bases, with 11 bases left in between. Germline V gene lookup returns CDR1 GTSNPN and CDR2 SVGIG (reference sequence). The CDR3 is made up of 14 amino acids. CDR3 sequence: CAWSYPRDTGELFF. In DNA, the CDR3 is TGTGCCTGGAGCTATCCCAGGGACACCGGGGAGCTGTTTTTT.

This clonotype was counted ten times or more. The chain couples TRBV3-1 to TRBJ2-3; D is unresolved. Germline CDR1 reads LGHDT; CDR2 reads YNNKEL (reference sequence). Trimming removed 5 bases from V and 4 bases from J, with 10 bases in between. This CDR3 is 13 amino acids long. CDR3 DNA sequence: TGTGCCAGCAGCTTCATTCGCGCAGATACGCAGTATTTT. It encodes CASSFIRADTQYF.

The sample holds many counts of this clonotype. CDR3 sequence: CSAIAGGGETQYF. DNA of the CDR3: TGCAGTGCGATAGCGGGGGGGGGAGAGACCCAGTACTTC. The V call is TRBV20-1, the J call TRBJ2-5; 11 nucleotides agree with TRBD2. This CDR3 region has 13 residues. V shed 6 bases and J 4 bases; nucleotides not matched to a gene: 4. The germline CDR1 and CDR2 sequences are DFQATT and SNEGSKA (reference sequence).

The chain joins TRBV5-1 to TRBJ1-2; TRBD1 matches 9 bases. CDR3 length equals 17 residues. The junction had 15 bases not matched to a gene; V was cut back by 5 bases and J by 4 bases. Germline V gene data show CDR1 as SGHRS and CDR2 as YFSETQ. For the CDR3, the DNA is TGCGCCAGCAGAGGGACAGGGAGTGCCGGGGAGGGCTATGGCTACACCTTC. This encodes CASRGTGSAGEGYGYTF.

This clonotype was detected ten times or more. The rearrangement links TRBV7-8 to TRBJ2-1; 8 bases match TRBD2. The CDR3 is 14 residues long. Germline V gives CDR1 SGHVS, CDR2 FQNEAQ. V shed 7 bases, J shed 2 bases, and the junction held 4 bases outside the gene matches. The CDR3, as DNA: TGTGCCAGCAACCTCGGGGGGGCCTACAATGAGCAGTTCTTC. It specifies CASNLGGAYNEQFF. The whole variable domain, filled in from reference TRBV7-8 and TRBJ2-1, reads GAGVSQSPRYKVAKRGQDVALRCDPISGHVSLFWYQQALGQGPEFLTYFQNEAQLDKSGLPSDRFFAERPEGSVSTLKIQRTQQEDSAVYLCASNLGGAYNEQFFGPGTRLTVL.